Below, 8 T cell receptor beta chains from the same sample are listed, as sequenced in a study of T-cell memory formation after mild COVID-19. TCRdb fed the 5' RACE reads into MiXCR, producing one record per CDR3 protein. The sample lists hundreds of thousands of distinct CDR3 sequences; about 23% were seen once. The sample consisted of PBMCs or a T cell subset sorted from them (not recorded which). The receptors derive from an adult woman who had mild COVID-19 (a few samples of this study predate the infection). Cell type and time point are not known.

This clonotype was observed a few times. This chain connects TRBV4-2 to TRBJ2-5, with 11 positions matching TRBD2. This CDR3 spans 16 amino acids. Germline assignment: CDR1 LGHNA and CDR2 YNFKEQ. The V segment lost 0 bases and the J segment 4 bases; nucleotides outside the gene matches: 4. The CDR3 reads CASSQETSGSGETQYF. In DNA, the CDR3 is TGTGCCAGCAGCCAAGAAACTAGCGGGAGTGGAGAGACCCAGTACTTC.

This clonotype was found a few times. This sequence joins TRBV4-2 and TRBJ2-3; TRBD2 is a possible D gene (6 bases). Trimming stripped 4 bases from V and 3 bases from J, with 17 bases between. Germline V gene data show CDR1 as LGHNA and CDR2 as YNFKEQ. CDR3 length equals 16 residues. The CDR3 sequence is CASSLLAVGTTDTQYF. Written as DNA, the CDR3 is TGTGCCAGCAGCCTTTTAGCGGTTGGGACGACAGATACGCAGTATTTT.

This chain links TRBV5-1 with TRBJ2-5, with 10 bases that match TRBD1. This CDR3 is built from 15 residues. J lost 2 bases, V lost 3 bases, and 4 bases had no gene match. Germline V gene sequence: CDR1 SGHRS, CDR2 YFSETQ. CDR3 nucleotides: TGCGCCAGCAGCTGGGAGGACAGGGGGCAAGAGACCCAGTACTTC. Translation: CASSWEDRGQETQYF. Drawing the rest from reference TRBV5-1 and TRBJ2-5, the complete variable domain is KAGVTQTPRYLIKTRGQQVTLSCSPISGHRSVSWYQQTPGQGLQFLFEYFSETQRNKGNFPGRFSGRQFSNSRSEMNVSTLELGDSALYLCASSWEDRGQETQYFGPGTRLLVL.

This clonotype turned up a few times. The rearrangement uses TRBV27 and TRBJ2-7; perhaps TRBD2 as D (6 bases). Trimming shortened V by 0 bases and J by 2 bases, and 11 bases separated the two germline ends. CDR1 is MNHEY and CDR2 is SMNVEV in the germline V gene (reference sequence). The CDR3 extends over 15 amino acids. The CDR3: CASSLSRTGAYEQYF. The CDR3 coding sequence is TGTGCCAGCAGTTTATCGCGGACGGGAGCCTACGAGCAGTACTTC.

This clonotype was counted only a few times. The chain couples TRBV2 to TRBJ1-6; D remains ambiguous. Trimming took off 8 bases at V and 5 bases at J, with 10 bases between the two ends. The CDR3 is 13 residues long. Germline V gene data show CDR1 as SNHLY and CDR2 as FYNNEI. The CDR3 sequence is CASSPENNSPLHF. In nucleotides, the CDR3 is TGTGCCAGCTCGCCGGAGAATAATTCACCCCTCCACTTT.

There are a few counts of this clonotype. The V and J genes are TRBV4-3 and TRBJ2-3; TRBD2 aligns across 7 bases. This CDR3 spans 14 amino acids. J was trimmed by 3 bases and V by 8 bases; bases with no gene match: 8. Per germline, CDR1 LGHNA and CDR2 YSLEER. The CDR3 DNA is TGCGCCAGCGGTGGATGGCGGGAGACAGATACGCAGTATTTT. Amino acid sequence: CASGGWRETDTQYF.

The chain has TRBV5-1 and TRBJ2-6, with D unresolved. Germline assignment: CDR1 SGHRS and CDR2 YFSETQ. The germline V and J ends were trimmed by 1 base and 4 bases, with 9 bases remaining between them. The CDR3 has 15 amino acids. Here the CDR3 reads CASSLTVVGANVLTF. For the CDR3, the DNA is TGCGCCAGCAGCTTGACTGTGGTGGGGGCCAACGTCCTGACTTTC.

The chain is built from TRBV7-7 and TRBJ2-7; D might be TRBD2 (6 bases). In germline, CDR1 is SSHAT, CDR2 FNYEAQ (reference sequence). The CDR3 runs to 13 residues. Here the CDR3 DNA reads TGTGCTAGCGCCCCAGGTAGCGGAAGCGAGCAGTACTTC. Protein sequence: CASAPGSGSEQYF.